These T cell receptor beta chains were read from a single sample in a study of blood T cell repertoires in COVID-19. Data came from immunoSEQ multiplex PCR; TCRdb stores just in-frame clones and leaves some out. The repertoire holds around 42,000 clones, with around 84% as singletons. The sequenced material came from peripheral blood. The receptors here all came from a man aged 70 or older with acute or convalescent COVID-19. CDR3s include the opening cysteine and the closing phenylalanine or tryptophan. The D gene is left open where the match is weak. Clone size is given for some rows only: seen once, a few or many times, or a class if the clone is expanded.

>-|TRBD1|TRBJ1-4|TRBV29-1
TGCAGCGCCCCCGGGACAGATAATGAAAAACTGTTTTTT
CSAPGTDNEKLFF
>-|-|TRBJ1-4|TRBV28
TGTGCCAGCAGTTTTTCAGGGGCAACTAATGAAAAACTGTTTTTT
CASSFSGATNEKLFF
>-|TRBD1|TRBJ1-2|TRBV6-1
TGTGCCAGCAGTGAAGAAGGGACAGGAAACTATGGCTACACCTTC
CASSEEGTGNYGYTF
>once|-|TRBJ1-1|TRBV6-2/TRBV6-3
TGTGCCAGCAGCCCCGCAGCGGGGCTATTCACTGAAGCTTTCTTT
CASSPAAGLFTEAFF
>-|TRBD2|TRBJ2-5|TRBV3-1/TRBV3-2
TGTGCCAGCAGCCCAGCGGGAAGGGAAGAGACCCAGTACTTC
CASSPAGREETQYF
>-|-|TRBJ2-7|TRBV7-2
TGTGCCAGCAGCTTGGGGGCCGTGGGCCTCTCCTACGAGCAGTACTTC
CASSLGAVGLSYEQYF
>-|-|TRBJ1-4|TRBV2
TGTGCCAGCAGGGGCGGACTTTTGGGTGACGAAAAACTGTTTTTT
CASRGGLLGDEKLFF
>-|TRBD2|TRBJ2-1|TRBV11-2
TGTGCCAGCAGCTTAGTAAACCTAGCGGGAGTAAATGAGCAGTTCTTC
CASSLVNLAGVNEQFF
>-|TRBD1|TRBJ1-2|TRBV5-1
TGCGCCAGCAGCGTCGAAGAGGGGGCGTCTAACTATGGCTACACCTTC
CASSVEEGASNYGYTF
>-|TRBD1|TRBJ1-1|TRBV3-1/TRBV3-2
TGTGCCAGCAGCCAGGAGGGGGCCGGGAAAGCTTTCTTT
CASSQEGAGKAFF
>-|-|TRBJ1-5|TRBV20-1
TGCAGTGCTAGTCAGTCATATAGCAATCAGCCCCAGCATTTT
CSASQSYSNQPQHF
>few|TRBD1|TRBJ1-3|TRBV2
TGTGCCAGCAGTGGGGACAGGCTACTTGGAAACACCATATATTTT
CASSGDRLLGNTIYF
>-|TRBD2|TRBJ2-7|TRBV5-6
TGTGCCAGCAGCTTAATAGCGGGGGGCTACGAGCAGTACTTC
CASSLIAGGYEQYF
>-|TRBD1|TRBJ2-2|TRBV3-1/TRBV3-2
TGTGCCAGCAGCCCCTGGGACAGCCCATCGGACGGGGAGCTGTTTTTT
CASSPWDSPSDGELFF
>-|TRBD2|TRBJ2-3|TRBV5-5
TGTGCCAGCAGCTTGCCCAGCGGGGGAACCACAGATACGCAGTATTTT
CASSLPSGGTTDTQYF
>-|-|TRBJ2-3|TRBV28
TGTGCCAGCAGCCCCCCAACTAGCACAGATACGCAGTATTTT
CASSPPTSTDTQYF
>-|TRBD2|TRBJ2-1|TRBV5-1
TGCGCCAGCAGCTTGCTAGCGGGAGGGCCCTCGAATGAGCAGTTCTTC
CASSLLAGGPSNEQFF
>-|-|TRBJ2-5|TRBV7-2
TGTGCCAGCAGCTTAGTGGGCCGGGAGACCCAGTACTTC
CASSLVGRETQYF
>-|-|TRBJ1-3|TRBV27
TGTGCCAGCAGAAGCGCGTTGAGTGGAAACACCATATATTTT
CASRSALSGNTIYF
>-|TRBD1|TRBJ1-6|TRBV6-5
TGTGCCAGCAGGCTCGGGACAGGGGGGTCACCCCTCCACTTT
CASRLGTGGSPLHF
>-|-|TRBJ1-1|TRBV10-1
TGCGCCAGCAGTGAGTCCGGCGGGAACACTGAAGCTTTCTTT
CASSESGGNTEAFF
>-|-|TRBJ2-3|TRBV29-1
TGCAGCGTTGCGCGGAGCGGCCCAGATACGCAGTATTTT
CSVARSGPDTQYF
>-|-|TRBJ1-4|TRBV6-1
TGTGCCAGCAGTGAAACACCATCAACTAATGAAAAACTGTTTTTT
CASSETPSTNEKLFF
>-|-|TRBJ2-2|TRBV12-1
TGTGCCAGCAGCTTTGAAGTCCAGGACTCCGGTCCCGGGGAGCTGTTTTTT
CASSFEVQDSGPGELFF
>-|-|TRBJ1-5|TRBV12-3/TRBV12-4
TGTGCCAGCAGTTTGGACAGTATCCCCCCCCAGCATTTT
CASSLDSIPPQHF
>-|-|TRBJ1-6|TRBV12-3/TRBV12-4
TGTGCCAGCAGCAGCGGAGGCAGTTCACCCCTCCACTTT
CASSSGGSSPLHF
>few|TRBD2|TRBJ2-1|TRBV5-1
TGCGCCAGCAGCTTTAGGACTAGCGGGAGGGGTTACAATGAGCAGTTCTTC
CASSFRTSGRGYNEQFF
>-|-|TRBJ1-1|TRBV11-3
TGTGCCAGCAGCTCACAGGGCACTGAAGCTTTCTTT
CASSSQGTEAFF
>-|-|TRBJ1-2|TRBV2
TGTGCCAGCAGTCGCGGGACCGATTACTATGGCTACACCTTC
CASSRGTDYYGYTF
>-|-|TRBJ1-1|TRBV12-3/TRBV12-4
TGTGCCACCAGACGGGGTGCCACACCTGAAGCTTTCTTT
CATRRGATPEAFF
>once|TRBD1|TRBJ2-7|TRBV7-9
TGTGCCAGCAGCTTAGGAATCGGGACAGGCCTTTTC
CASSLGIGTGLF
>-|-|TRBJ2-3|TRBV2
TGTGCCAGCAAAGGCGGGGTGTCCGTTGATACGCAGTATTTT
CASKGGVSVDTQYF
>-|TRBD1|TRBJ1-5|TRBV12-5
TGTGCTAGTGGTTTGGTACCAGGTGACAGGGGCTCCCAGCCCCAGCATTTT
CASGLVPGDRGSQPQHF
>-|-|TRBJ1-1|TRBV7-9
TGTGCCAGCAGCTACGCTACAGGGAACACTGAAGCTTTCTTT
CASSYATGNTEAFF
>-|-|TRBJ2-6|TRBV9
TGTGCCAGCAGCGCCGAGGGAGGGGCCAACGTCCTGACTTTC
CASSAEGGANVLTF
>once|-|TRBJ2-5|TRBV25-1
TGTGCCAGCAGTGAGGGTCTGGGAGGAGAGACCCAGTACTTC
CASSEGLGGETQYF
>-|-|TRBJ2-7|TRBV18
TGTGCCAGCTCACAAAGGACACGCGCCTACGAGCAGTACTTC
CASSQRTRAYEQYF
>few|TRBD1|TRBJ2-7|TRBV6-2/TRBV6-3
TGTGCCAGCAGTTCTCCTCTGGGACAGGGGGTGAGCTACGAGCAGTACTTC
CASSSPLGQGVSYEQYF
>-|-|TRBJ2-7|TRBV27
TGTGCCAGCAGTTTACAGGGGATCTCCCACGAGCAGTACTTC
CASSLQGISHEQYF
>-|TRBD2|TRBJ2-5|TRBV14
TGTGCCAGCAGCTCGCACTCGGGGGGAGGAACAAAGACCCAGTACTTC
CASSSHSGGGTKTQYF
>-|-|TRBJ2-7|TRBV29-1
TGCAGCGTTGTGACAGGACCCTACGAGCAGTACTTC
CSVVTGPYEQYF
>-|TRBD2|TRBJ2-1|TRBV5-1
TGCGCCAGCAGAGCTAGCGGGAGCAACAATGAGCAGTTCTTC
CASRASGSNNEQFF
>-|-|TRBJ2-3|TRBV3-1/TRBV3-2
TGTGCCAGCAGCTCCCAATGGCGGGGGCTCACCCACACGCAGTATTTT
CASSSQWRGLTHTQYF
>once|-|TRBJ1-1|TRBV5-4
TGTGCCAGCAGCTTGGACAGCATGAACACTGAAGCTTTCTTT
CASSLDSMNTEAFF
>-|-|TRBJ2-3|TRBV24-1
TGTGCCACCAGTCAGACGGGAGGCACAGATACGCAGTATTTT
CATSQTGGTDTQYF
>-|-|TRBJ2-3|TRBV7-9
TGTGCCAGCAGCCCAACCCCGGCGGGGCAAGTAGATACGCAGTATTTT
CASSPTPAGQVDTQYF
>-|TRBD2|TRBJ2-2|TRBV6-2/TRBV6-3
TGTGCCAGCAGCCCCCGACTAGCGGAGAACACCGGGGAGCTGTTTTTT
CASSPRLAENTGELFF
>-|TRBD1|TRBJ2-7|TRBV5-1
TGCGCCAGCAGCTTGCCAGGGACAGGGACCTACGAGCAGTACTTC
CASSLPGTGTYEQYF
>-|-|TRBJ2-7|TRBV20-1
TGCAGTGCTAGTGGGCCGATCTACGAGCAGTACTTC
CSASGPIYEQYF
>-|-|TRBJ1-5|TRBV6-5
TGTGCCAGCTTTGACAGGAATCAGCCCCAGCATTTT
CASFDRNQPQHF